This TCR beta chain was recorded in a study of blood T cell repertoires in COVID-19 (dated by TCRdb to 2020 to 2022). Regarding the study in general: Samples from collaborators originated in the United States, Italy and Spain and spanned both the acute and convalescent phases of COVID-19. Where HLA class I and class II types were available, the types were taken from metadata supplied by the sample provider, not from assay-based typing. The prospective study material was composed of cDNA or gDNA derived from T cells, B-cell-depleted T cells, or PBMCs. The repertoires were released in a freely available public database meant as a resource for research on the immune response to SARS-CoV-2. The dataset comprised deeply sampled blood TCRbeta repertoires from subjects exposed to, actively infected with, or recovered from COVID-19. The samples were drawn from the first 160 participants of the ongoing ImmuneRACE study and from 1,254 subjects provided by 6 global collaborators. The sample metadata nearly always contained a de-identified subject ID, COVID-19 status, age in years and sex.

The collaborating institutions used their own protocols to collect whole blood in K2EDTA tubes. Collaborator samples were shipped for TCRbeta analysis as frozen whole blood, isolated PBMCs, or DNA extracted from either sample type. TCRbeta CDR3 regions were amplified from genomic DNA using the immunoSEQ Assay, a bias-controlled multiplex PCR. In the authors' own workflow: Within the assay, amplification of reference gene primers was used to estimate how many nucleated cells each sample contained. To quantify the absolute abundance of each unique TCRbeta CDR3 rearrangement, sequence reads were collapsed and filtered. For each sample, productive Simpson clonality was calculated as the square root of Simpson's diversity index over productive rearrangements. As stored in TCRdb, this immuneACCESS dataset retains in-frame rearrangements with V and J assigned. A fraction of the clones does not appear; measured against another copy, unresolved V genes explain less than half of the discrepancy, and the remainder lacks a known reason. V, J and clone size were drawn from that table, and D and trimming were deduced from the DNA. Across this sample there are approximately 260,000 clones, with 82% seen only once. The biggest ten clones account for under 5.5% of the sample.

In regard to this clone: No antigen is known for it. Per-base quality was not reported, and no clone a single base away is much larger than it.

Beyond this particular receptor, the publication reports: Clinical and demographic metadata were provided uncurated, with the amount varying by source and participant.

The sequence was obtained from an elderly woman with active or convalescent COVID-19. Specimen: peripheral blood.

The base sequence is TGTGCCAGCAGCTTGTGGCAGAATTCTGGGGCCAACGTCCTGACTTTC. This is translated as CASSLWQNSGANVLTF. The rearranged segments are TRBV5-8 and TRBJ2-6, with the D gene call left open. The CDR3 goes from the cysteine to the phenylalanine over 16 residues. Just the 48-base CDR3 DNA is kept, in frame starting at base 1. V is cut by 1 base and J by 1 base, and the space between the germline ends is 9 bases. As encoded in the germline V gene, CDR1 is SGHTS while CDR2 is YDEGEE.